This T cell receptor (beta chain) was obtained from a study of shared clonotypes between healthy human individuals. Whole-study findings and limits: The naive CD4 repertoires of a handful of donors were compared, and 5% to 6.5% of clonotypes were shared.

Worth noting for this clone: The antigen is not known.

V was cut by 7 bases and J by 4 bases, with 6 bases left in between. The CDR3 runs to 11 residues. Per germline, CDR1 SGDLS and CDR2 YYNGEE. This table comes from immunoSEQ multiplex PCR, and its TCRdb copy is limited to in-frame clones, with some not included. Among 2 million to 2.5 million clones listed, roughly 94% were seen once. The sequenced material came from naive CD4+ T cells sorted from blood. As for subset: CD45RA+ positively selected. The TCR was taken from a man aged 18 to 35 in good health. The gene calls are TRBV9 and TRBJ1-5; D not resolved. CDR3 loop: CASGSNQPQHF. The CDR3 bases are TGTGCCAGCGGAAGTAATCAGCCCCAGCATTTT.